Following are 5 T cell receptor beta chains from one sample sequenced in a study of T cell responses to AZD1222 COVID-19 vaccine. Produced via immunoSEQ multiplex PCR; TCRdb's table is partial and in-frame only. The profile shows over 100,000 clones, 70% to 90% of them singletons. Source: peripheral blood, taken 28 days after the second AZD1222 dose. Receptors were obtained from an adult who received the AZD1222 COVID-19 vaccine.

The V and J genes are TRBV5-4 and TRBJ1-1; no clear D. Looked up from germline, CDR1 is SGHNT and CDR2 is YYREEE (reference sequence). This CDR3 is 14 amino acids long. V was clipped by 7 bases and J by 2 bases, with 15 bases between them. The DNA for the CDR3 is TGTGCCAGCGGGAAGCAGACGGGTAACACTGAAGCTTTCTTT. It encodes CASGKQTGNTEAFF.

The J gene is TRBJ2-7, the V gene TRBV18, with 8 bases aligning to TRBD1. Germline CDR1 KGHSH, CDR2 LQKENI. Germline trimming cut 0 bases from V and 6 bases from J; bases unmatched to any gene: 4. The CDR3 extends over 14 amino acids. As DNA, the CDR3 is TGTGCCAGCTCACCACCTAAGGACAGGGTCGAGCAGTACTTC. Translation: CASSPPKDRVEQYF.

The genes are TRBV27 and TRBJ1-2; D uncertain. Germline-derived CDR1 and CDR2 are MNHEY and SMNVEV (reference sequence). With 0 bases removed from V and 5 bases from J, the gap between germline ends came to 13 bases. The CDR3 totals 15 residues. The CDR3 reads CASSLSSTVDYGYTF. CDR3 sequence (DNA): TGTGCCAGCAGTTTATCGTCAACAGTTGATTATGGCTACACCTTC.

CDR3: CASSSVVVSGANVLTF. CDR3 nucleotides: TGTGCCAGCAGTTCCGTCGTGGTCTCTGGGGCCAACGTCCTGACTTTC. This sequence joins TRBV7-6 and TRBJ2-6; D is unclear. Germline V gene data show CDR1 as SGHVS and CDR2 as FNYEAQ. V lost 6 bases and J 0 bases, leaving 12 bases between the germline ends. This CDR3 has 16 amino acids.

This sequence joins TRBV27 and TRBJ1-2; perhaps TRBD1 as D (5 bases). CDR3 length: 14 amino acids. Looked up from germline, CDR1 is MNHEY and CDR2 is SMNVEV (reference sequence). Trimming cost V 7 bases and J 6 bases, with 18 bases left between them. CDR3 sequence reads: CASNLRAGRDGYTF. CDR3 coding DNA: TGTGCCAGCAATCTCCGGGCAGGGAGGGATGGCTACACCTTC.